The 17 T cell receptor beta chains below were found in one sample sequenced in a study of cytomegalovirus exposure and HLA in healthy donors. 60 Vbeta and 13 Jbeta primers were used in PCR. Clones were read by immunoSEQ multiplex PCR, and TCRdb kept only the in-frame ones, dropping some. The table lists some 120,000 clones, 70% of them singletons. Sequenced material: PBMCs. These receptor sequences come from a man under 40 in good health and CMV-seropositive.

CDR3 coding DNA: TGCGCCAGCAGCTTGGCTGTCTCTGGGGCCAACGTCCTGACTTTC. It encodes CASSLAVSGANVLTF. The rearrangement links TRBV5-1 to TRBJ2-6; D is uncertain. Germline CDR1 is SGHRS and CDR2 is YFSETQ. The V and J ends lost 0 bases and 0 bases respectively, with 4 bases between them. The CDR3 covers 15 residues.

The V and J genes are TRBV5-6 and TRBJ2-3; 10 bases line up with TRBD2. Germline loops: CDR1 SGHDT, CDR2 YYEEEE. The CDR3 contains 16 residues. V trimming: 7 bases; J trimming: 1 base; junction bases outside the gene matches: 9. This CDR3 reads CASGSGLADRTDTQYF. The CDR3, as DNA: TGTGCCAGCGGAAGCGGACTAGCGGATCGCACAGATACGCAGTATTTT.

This clone was counted between two and nine times. The rearrangement uses TRBV19 and TRBJ1-1, with D perhaps matching TRBD1 (6 bases). Between the trimmed V and J ends, which lost 9 bases and 0 bases, there was a span of 17 bases. CDR1 LNHDA and CDR2 SQIVND come from the germline V gene (reference sequence). The CDR3 is 15 amino acids. The CDR3 sequence is CASTDRRVVNTEAFF. The CDR3 bases are TGTGCCAGCACAGACAGGAGAGTCGTGAACACTGAAGCTTTCTTT.

The chain combines TRBV28 with TRBJ2-7, with a possible D match to TRBD2 (6 bases). V dropped 3 bases and J dropped 2 bases, with 8 bases sitting between them. This CDR3 comprises 13 residues. Germline V CDR1 and CDR2: MDHEN, SYDVKM. CDR3 amino acids: CASSFGGTYEQYV. In DNA form, the CDR3 reads TGTGCCAGCAGTTTCGGGGGAACCTACGAGCAGTACGTC.

The genes are TRBV15 and TRBJ1-1; TRBD1 might be the D (5 bases). The CDR3 loop spans 13 amino acids. Germline V gene lookup returns CDR1 LNHNV and CDR2 YYDKDF (reference sequence). Trimming removed 4 bases at V and 5 bases at J, with 11 bases between. The CDR3 loop is CATSTRGGTEAFF. The CDR3 DNA reads TGTGCCACCAGCACCCGGGGGGGAACTGAAGCTTTCTTT.

The chain uses TRBV27 and TRBJ1-2; 9 nucleotides agree with TRBD1. The V gene end was trimmed by 3 bases and the J gene end by 6 bases; junction bases not matched to a gene: 8. This CDR3 is 15 amino acids long. Per the germline V gene, CDR1 is MNHEY and CDR2 is SMNVEV (reference sequence). CDR3 DNA: TGTGCCAGCAGTTTCCTCGACAGGGGGAGGGATGGCTACACCTTC. Translation gives CASSFLDRGRDGYTF.

This clone has only one observation. J is TRBJ1-4 and V is TRBV5-1; D gene uncertain. Germline V CDR1 and CDR2: SGHRS, YFSETQ. Deletions cut 3 bases from V and 7 bases from J, with 10 bases between. There are 13 residues in the CDR3. Here the CDR3 reads CASSSMWSEKLFF. The CDR3 nucleotides read TGCGCCAGCAGCTCTATGTGGAGTGAAAAACTGTTTTTT.

The V gene is TRBV5-1, the J gene TRBJ2-2; 11 bases are a match to TRBD2. Germline assignment: CDR1 SGHRS and CDR2 YFSETQ. The junction had 8 bases not matched to a gene; V was cut back by 5 bases and J by 2 bases. The CDR3 contains 17 residues. In nucleotides, the CDR3 is TGCGCCAGCAGAATCGTTACTAGCGGGAGAAACACCGGGGAGCTGTTTTTT. This sequence encodes CASRIVTSGRNTGELFF.

The rearrangement links TRBV30 to TRBJ1-2, with 11 bases aligning to TRBD1. CDR1 is GTSNPN, CDR2 SVGIG, per germline (reference sequence). This CDR3 is built from 16 residues. Trimming removed 4 bases from V and 10 bases from J; junction bases left unmatched: 17. The CDR3 spells CAWNHPGQGAYWAYTF. The CDR3 nucleotides are TGTGCCTGGAATCATCCCGGACAGGGGGCGTATTGGGCCTACACCTTC.

This sequence joins TRBV15 and TRBJ1-6; D gene uncertain. The V gene's germline CDR1 is LNHNV and CDR2 YYDKDF (reference sequence). V was cut by 0 bases and J by 9 bases, with 6 bases left in between. The CDR3 consists of 13 residues. The DNA of the CDR3 is TGTGCCACCAGCAGAGATAGGAGTTCACCCCTCCACTTT. As protein: CATSRDRSSPLHF.

The chain uses TRBV5-1 and TRBJ1-1, with 7 bases aligning to TRBD1. V dropped 5 bases and J dropped 11; count of bases not matched to a gene: 6. The CDR3 spans 11 residues. The germline CDR1 and CDR2 sequences are SGHRS and YFSETQ. The DNA of the CDR3 is TGCGCCAGCAGGGAAGGGGGCTGGGCTTTCTTT. Residues: CASREGGWAFF.

The genes are TRBV7-9 and TRBJ2-3; TRBD2 might be the D (5 bases). CDR1 is SEHNR and CDR2 is FQNEAQ in the germline V gene (reference sequence). The CDR3 is 16 residues long. With 4 bases removed from V and 3 bases from J, the gap between germline ends came to 17 bases. CDR3 region: CASSSTAKSGTDTQYF. The CDR3 DNA follows: TGTGCCAGCAGCTCCACTGCGAAAAGCGGAACAGATACGCAGTATTTT.

This clone is a singleton in its sample. The CDR3: CASLPGRGATDTQYF. The CDR3 DNA reads as TGTGCCAGCCTCCCCGGGCGGGGCGCGACAGATACGCAGTATTTT. The V gene is TRBV5-5, the J gene TRBJ2-3, with D perhaps TRBD2 (6 bases). Trimming removed 7 bases from V and 3 bases from J, with 18 bases in between. Germline V lookup: CDR1 SGHKS, CDR2 YYEKEE (reference sequence). The CDR3 loop spans 15 amino acids.

The gene calls are TRBV6-5 and TRBJ2-1, with D perhaps TRBD2 (6 bases). This CDR3 has 16 amino acids. Between the trimmed V and J ends, which lost 2 bases and 0 bases, there was a span of 11 bases. Per the germline V gene, CDR1 is MNHEY and CDR2 is SVGAGI. DNA of the CDR3: TGTGCCAGCAGTTACACTAGCTCCAGCTCCTACAATGAGCAGTTCTTC. It yields the protein CASSYTSSSSYNEQFF.

The chain has TRBV27 and TRBJ2-7; TRBD1 aligns across 10 bases. Germline V lookup: CDR1 MNHEY, CDR2 SMNVEV (reference sequence). The CDR3 covers 14 residues. The trim removed 6 bases at V and 2 bases at J, leaving 4 bases unmatched. For the CDR3, the DNA is TGTGCCAGCAGGTTGACAGGGGGCACCTACGAGCAGTACGTC. It translates to CASRLTGGTYEQYV.

This chain connects TRBV7-9 to TRBJ1-2; the match to TRBD1 covers 8 bases. The V and J ends lost 5 bases and 7 bases, in that order; junction bases with no gene match: 12. This CDR3 has 15 amino acids. The germline V gene has CDR1 SEHNR and CDR2 FQNEAQ (reference sequence). The CDR3 coding sequence is TGTGCCAGCAGCCCACTAGGGTGGCAGGGGGCTGGCTACACCTTC. Protein: CASSPLGWQGAGYTF.

The chain links TRBV6-5 to TRBJ1-2, with 10 bases identical to TRBD1. This CDR3 contains 15 residues. Germline CDR1 is MNHEY and CDR2 is SVGAGI. Trimming removed 6 bases from V and 8 bases from J; junction bases left unmatched: 12. The CDR3 nucleotides are TGTGCCAGCAGGATAAACCCGGGACAGGGGTTGGGCTACACCTTC. It codes for CASRINPGQGLGYTF.